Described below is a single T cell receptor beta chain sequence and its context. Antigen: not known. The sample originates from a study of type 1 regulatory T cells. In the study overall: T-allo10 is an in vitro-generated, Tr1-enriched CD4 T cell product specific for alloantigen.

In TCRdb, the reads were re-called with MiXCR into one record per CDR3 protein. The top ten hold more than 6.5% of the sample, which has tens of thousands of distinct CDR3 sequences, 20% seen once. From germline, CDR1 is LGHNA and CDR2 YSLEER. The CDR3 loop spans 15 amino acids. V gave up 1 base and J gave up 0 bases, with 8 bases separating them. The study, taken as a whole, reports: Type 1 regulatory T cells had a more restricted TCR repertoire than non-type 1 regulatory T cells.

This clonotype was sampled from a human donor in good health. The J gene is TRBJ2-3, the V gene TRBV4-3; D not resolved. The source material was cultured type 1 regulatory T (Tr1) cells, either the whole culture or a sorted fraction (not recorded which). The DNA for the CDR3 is TGCGCCAGCAGCCAAGGGGTGGGTAGCACAGATACGCAGTATTTT. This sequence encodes CASSQGVGSTDTQYF.